These 16 T cell receptor beta chains share one sample of origin, sequenced in a study of blood T cell repertoires in COVID-19. Libraries were prepared by immunoSEQ multiplex PCR; TCRdb keeps only in-frame clonotypes and omits some of them. The table shows over 200,000 clones, with 75% to 90% occurring only once. The sequenced sample consisted of peripheral blood. These receptors all stem from a human donor in a cohort sampled during active COVID-19.

The V and J genes are TRBV6-2 or TRBV6-3 and TRBJ1-5; TRBD1 is a possible D gene (6 bases). Germline CDR1 reads MNHEY; CDR2 reads SVGEGT. V lost 2 bases and J 6 bases, leaving 11 bases between the germline ends. The CDR3 spans 14 residues. The CDR3, as DNA: TGTGCCAGCAGTTACGGGGGGGCGGGTCAGCCCCAGCATTTT. Translating it yields CASSYGGAGQPQHF.

This rearrangement joins TRBV6-2 or TRBV6-3 to TRBJ1-2, with D possibly TRBD1 on 6 matching bases. V was cut by 5 bases and J by 2 bases, with 15 bases left in between. The CDR3 loop spans 15 amino acids. The germline gives CDR1 MNHEY, CDR2 SVGEGT. CDR3 region: CASSPNFQGNYGYTF. The CDR3 bases are TGTGCCAGCAGTCCCAACTTTCAGGGGAACTATGGCTACACCTTC.

The chain is built from TRBV9 and TRBJ2-3; tentatively, D is TRBD2 (5 bases). This CDR3 contains 14 residues. V was trimmed by 1 base and J by 2 bases, leaving 8 bases between them. CDR1 is SGDLS and CDR2 is YYNGEE in the germline V gene. This CDR3 is CASSVYGNTDTQYF. CDR3 nucleotides: TGTGCCAGCAGCGTATACGGGAACACAGATACGCAGTATTTT.

This chain links TRBV9 with TRBJ1-2; TRBD1 aligns across 7 bases. This CDR3 spans 13 amino acids. With 3 bases clipped from V and 8 bases from J, the junction kept 7 bases outside the gene matches. Germline V gene lookup returns CDR1 SGDLS and CDR2 YYNGEE. The CDR3 loop is CASSGVNRGGYTF. The DNA for the CDR3 is TGTGCCAGCAGCGGGGTCAACAGGGGAGGCTACACCTTC.

The chain's CDR3 is CASSPLRGGRGEQFF. The CDR3 nucleotides are TGTGCCAGCAGCCCTCTACGTGGCGGCCGCGGGGAGCAGTTCTTC. The gene calls are TRBV28 and TRBJ2-1; tentatively, D is TRBD2 (5 bases). Germline V gene sequence: CDR1 MDHEN, CDR2 SYDVKM. This CDR3 has 15 amino acids. V shed 6 bases and J shed 10 bases, with 22 bases lying between them.

V is TRBV30 and J is TRBJ1-2; tentative D call: TRBD1 (5 bases). Trimming left V 2 bases short and J 4 bases short, with 8 bases between. Per germline, CDR1 GTSNPN and CDR2 SVGIG (reference sequence). The CDR3 loop spans 12 amino acids. Written as DNA, the CDR3 is TGTGCCTGGAGTCCAGGGCCCTATGGCTACACCTTC. Translation gives CAWSPGPYGYTF.

The V and J genes are TRBV18 and TRBJ2-7, with TRBD2 matching 8 bases. The germline V gene has CDR1 KGHSH and CDR2 LQKENI. Trimming took 3 bases from V and 5 from J; bases not matched to a gene: 6. This CDR3 region has 14 residues. DNA of the CDR3: TGTGCCAGCTCACCCCTGGGACTAGGGAACGAGCAGTACTTC. Its protein is CASSPLGLGNEQYF.

In regard to this clone: A junction end diverges from the germline sequence, so it may reflect a read error. The V gene is TRBV6-5, the J gene TRBJ2-7; 11 bases fit TRBD1. The germline V gene encodes CDR1 MNHEY and CDR2 SVGAGI. CDR3 size: 15 residues. CDR3 nucleotides: TGTGCCAGCAGATACTCCGGGACAGGGGGACACGAGCAGTACTTC. Translating it yields CASRYSGTGGHEQYF.

The chain links TRBV20-1 to TRBJ1-3, with unresolved D. CDR3 length equals 11 residues. V lost 7 bases and J lost 0, with 4 bases in between. CDR1 and CDR2 (germline): DFQATT, SNEGSKA (reference sequence). For the CDR3, the DNA is TGCAGTGTTCACTCTGGAAACACCATATATTTT. This translates into CSVHSGNTIYF.

This chain joins TRBV2 and TRBJ2-7, with 9 nucleotides matching TRBD1. V shed 6 bases and J 6 bases; nucleotides not matched to a gene: 3. Germline V gives CDR1 SNHLY, CDR2 FYNNEI. The CDR3 extends over 12 amino acids. The CDR3 is CASRGTGLEQYF. In DNA, the CDR3 is TGTGCCAGCAGGGGGACAGGGCTCGAGCAGTACTTC.

The V gene is TRBV28, the J gene TRBJ2-7; D gene unclear. V was trimmed by 3 bases and J by 6 bases, leaving 9 bases between them. Germline V gene lookup returns CDR1 MDHEN and CDR2 SYDVKM. The CDR3 contains 12 residues. CDR3 amino acids: CASSLELLEQYF. Written as DNA, the CDR3 is TGTGCCAGCAGTTTGGAGCTCCTCGAGCAGTACTTC.

This clone showed up just a few times. V usage is TRBV28 and J usage is TRBJ2-7; TRBD1 is a possible D gene (5 bases). Germline CDR1 MDHEN, CDR2 SYDVKM. CDR3 length: 14 residues. Trimming took off 3 bases at V and 7 bases at J, with 16 bases between the two ends. Written as DNA, the CDR3 is TGTGCCAGCAGTTTTGCCAGGGATGGAATTGAGCAGTACTTC. Translation: CASSFARDGIEQYF.

This chain joins TRBV29-1 and TRBJ1-1; 10 nucleotides align to TRBD1. This CDR3 is 13 amino acids long. Germline trimming cut 6 bases from V and 5 bases from J; bases unmatched to any gene: 6. In germline, CDR1 is SQVTM, CDR2 ANQGSEA. The CDR3 DNA sequence: TGCAGCGTATGGACAGGGGGTTGGACTGAAGCTTTCTTT. This gives the protein CSVWTGGWTEAFF.

CDR3 coding DNA: TGCGCCAGCAGCTTAGCTAGCGGTGGGGTTGACGAGCAGTACTTC. It yields the protein CASSLASGGVDEQYF. The chain combines TRBV5-1 with TRBJ2-7; 7 bases agree with TRBD2. The CDR3 runs 15 residues. Germline CDR1 is SGHRS and CDR2 is YFSETQ. The ends lost 2 bases at V and 5 bases at J; junction bases unmatched: 10.

The chain joins TRBV5-1 to TRBJ2-7; 12 bases line up with TRBD1. The CDR3 extends over 16 amino acids. From germline, CDR1 is SGHRS and CDR2 YFSETQ. V shed 3 bases, J shed 3 bases, and the junction held 7 bases outside the gene matches. The CDR3: CASSSRDRGLNYEQYF. The CDR3 bases are TGCGCCAGCAGCTCCCGGGACAGGGGGCTAAACTACGAGCAGTACTTC.

In DNA, the CDR3 is TGTGCCAGCAGCTTGACTCTAGGAAACACCATATATTTT. It encodes CASSLTLGNTIYF. The J gene is TRBJ1-3, the V gene TRBV5-4; D uncertain. Germline-derived CDR1 and CDR2 are SGHNT and YYREEE (reference sequence). This CDR3 region has 13 residues. Trimming removed 1 base from V and 4 bases from J, with 6 bases in between.